These 10 T cell receptor beta chains were sequenced from one sample in a study of blood T cell repertoires in COVID-19. Only in-frame clones appear in the TCRdb table, and some are missing; sequencing was by immunoSEQ multiplex PCR. The data show around 140,000 clones, 84% seen once. The sample consisted of PBMCs or T cells enriched from blood (not recorded which). The receptors shown here come from a man aged 35-49 years with acute COVID-19.

This chain joins TRBV5-6 and TRBJ1-5, with D possibly matching TRBD1 (5 bases). The V end lost 2 bases, the J end lost 1 base, and 10 bases lay between the germline ends. CDR3 length: 15 residues. The V gene's germline CDR1 is SGHDT and CDR2 YYEEEE. CDR3 protein: CASSFWRGSNQPQHF. The CDR3 region has the DNA TGTGCCAGCAGCTTTTGGAGGGGAAGCAATCAGCCCCAGCATTTT.

The J gene is TRBJ2-1, the V gene TRBV10-3; the match to TRBD2 covers 10 bases. The CDR3 consists of 13 residues. Per germline, CDR1 ENHRY and CDR2 SYGVKD. Losses at the gene ends were 6 bases for V and 5 bases for J; bases not matched to a gene: 1. The CDR3 nucleotides are TGTGCCATCAGCCTAGCGGGGGACAATGAGCAGTTCTTC. It is translated as CAISLAGDNEQFF.

This clone was counted between two and nine times. J is TRBJ1-2 and V is TRBV6-6; D remains ambiguous. With 0 bases removed from V and 10 bases from J, the gap between germline ends came to 6 bases. This CDR3 has 11 residues. The germline V gene encodes CDR1 MNHNY and CDR2 SVGAGI (reference sequence). DNA for the CDR3: TGTGCCAGCAGTTACTCAATAGACTACACCTTC. This sequence encodes CASSYSIDYTF.

The rearrangement links TRBV3-1 (or the pseudogene TRBV3-2) to TRBJ1-2; D uncertain. CDR1 and CDR2 from the germline V gene are LGHDT and YNNKEL (reference sequence). With 4 bases removed from V and 5 bases from J, the gap between germline ends came to 17 bases. The length of the CDR3 is 15 residues. CDR3: CASSLSMASTYGYTF. The CDR3, as DNA: TGTGCCAGCAGCCTTTCAATGGCCTCGACATATGGCTACACCTTC.

This clone was seen only once. The chain couples TRBV12-3 or TRBV12-4 to TRBJ2-7; the D gene is possibly TRBD2 (5 bases). Trimming removed 1 base from V and 7 bases from J, with 5 bases in between. The CDR3 length is 11 residues. CDR3 protein: CASSLGREQYF. As DNA, the CDR3 is TGTGCCAGCAGTTTAGGGAGGGAGCAGTACTTC.

The J gene is TRBJ1-2, the V gene TRBV5-1; 7 bases fit TRBD1. The germline gives CDR1 SGHRS, CDR2 YFSETQ. With 4 bases clipped from V and 3 bases from J, the junction kept 3 bases outside the gene matches. This CDR3 has 13 residues. CDR3 sequence reads: CASSMGTDYGYTF. The CDR3 region has the DNA TGCGCCAGCAGCATGGGGACAGACTATGGCTACACCTTC.

The chain carries TRBV27 and TRBJ1-2, with 8 bases aligning to TRBD1. The CDR3 spans 15 residues. Germline V CDR1 and CDR2: MNHEY, SMNVEV (reference sequence). V lost 3 bases, J lost 0 bases, and 3 bases stayed unmatched. The CDR3 DNA sequence: TGTGCCAGCAGTTTCACAGGGGGAGCTAACTATGGCTACACCTTC. Encoded protein: CASSFTGGANYGYTF.

The gene calls are TRBV6-2 or TRBV6-3 and TRBJ2-7; 13 bases are a match to TRBD2. After removal of 7 bases from V and 2 bases from J, the junction contained 5 bases not matched to a gene. Germline CDR1 and CDR2: MNHEY and SVGEGT. The CDR3 is 15 residues long. Written as DNA, the CDR3 is TGTGCCAGCACCCCGGGACTAGCGGGGACCTACGAGCAGTACTTC. Encoded protein: CASTPGLAGTYEQYF.

The gene calls are TRBV6-5 and TRBJ2-1, with 8 bases matching TRBD1. V was pared by 4 bases and J by 6 bases, with 8 bases of the junction left unmatched. Germline CDR1 is MNHEY and CDR2 is SVGAGI. This CDR3 is 15 amino acids long. CDR3 residues: CASSSTYDRGNEQFF. CDR3 nucleotide sequence: TGTGCCAGCAGTTCTACCTACGACAGGGGCAATGAGCAGTTCTTC.

The V and J genes are TRBV19 and TRBJ2-7; weak D call: TRBD1 (10 bases). CDR1 and CDR2 from the germline V gene are LNHDA and SQIVND (reference sequence). V was pared by 4 bases and J by 5 bases, with 27 bases between. The CDR3 extends over 18 amino acids. In nucleotides, the CDR3 is TGTGCCAGTAGTACAAGGACAGGGGGAAATAGCGGGAGTAACGAGCAGTACTTC. This sequence encodes CASSTRTGGNSGSNEQYF.